Below, 13 T cell receptor beta chains from the same sample are listed, as sequenced in a study of regulatory T cells in long-lasting Graves disease. The authors built TCR beta libraries using iRepertoire HTBI primers and Arm-PCR of CDR3 regions. One entry per CDR3 protein results from TCRdb running MiXCR on the multiplex PCR reads. Counted here are 250,000 to 300,000 distinct CDR3 sequences, around a fifth occurring once; the ten biggest clones make up around three fifths. Indicated time point: persistent/refractory GD, antithyroid drugs over 5 years with positive TRAb. RNA from PBMCs was the source of the TCR library. The material was peripheral blood mononuclear cells (PBMCs), obtained when the disease was refractory, from a patient treated with antithyroid drugs. These receptors all stem from a female donor with Graves disease.

This clonotype was seen ten or more times. This rearrangement joins TRBV29-1 to TRBJ2-5; 7 nucleotides align to TRBD2. J lost 4 bases, V lost 5 bases, and 4 bases had no gene match. The CDR3 consists of 12 residues. Looked up from germline, CDR1 is SQVTM and CDR2 is ANQGSEA. The chain's CDR3 is CSVRGSIETQYF. The CDR3 coding sequence is TGCAGCGTTCGCGGGAGTATAGAGACCCAGTACTTC.

This clonotype was picked up many times. The CDR3, as DNA: TGTGCCAGCAGTCTAGGGACTAGCGGAAGGGAGCAGTACTTC. Translating gives CASSLGTSGREQYF. The gene calls are TRBV28 and TRBJ2-7; TRBD2 agrees at 11 bases. This CDR3 has 14 residues. V lost 5 bases, J lost 7 bases, and 7 bases stayed unmatched. Germline assignment: CDR1 MDHEN and CDR2 SYDVKM.

This clonotype was counted between two and nine times. The V and J genes are TRBV2 and TRBJ2-7, with 7 bases matching TRBD1. This CDR3 spans 13 amino acids. J lost 1 base, V lost 11 bases, and 8 bases had no gene match. The germline V gene encodes CDR1 SNHLY and CDR2 FYNNEI. The CDR3 DNA reads as TGTGCCGGCTGCCGGGACAGTTCCTACGAGCAGTACTTC. It specifies CAGCRDSSYEQYF.

This clonotype was found many times. The CDR3 reads CASSYGDAFSWGGYTF. CDR3 nucleotide sequence: TGTGCCAGCAGTTATGGGGACGCTTTTTCTTGGGGAGGCTACACCTTC. This rearrangement joins TRBV6-5 to TRBJ1-2; possibly TRBD1 for D (5 bases). V was cut by 3 bases and J by 8 bases, with 22 bases left in between. This CDR3 spans 16 amino acids. Germline CDR1 MNHEY, CDR2 SVGAGI.

This clonotype was detected a few times. The V call is TRBV5-1, the J call TRBJ2-7, with TRBD2 as a possible D gene (6 bases). CDR3 size: 14 residues. The V gene's germline CDR1 is SGHRS and CDR2 YFSETQ. V lost 0 bases to trimming and J lost 3 bases, with 10 bases between them. This CDR3 reads CASSLALASYEQYF. The DNA for the CDR3 is TGCGCCAGCAGCTTGGCTCTAGCGAGCTACGAGCAGTACTTC.

The J gene is TRBJ2-2, the V gene TRBV7-9; TRBD2 matches 7 bases. There are 18 residues in the CDR3. J was trimmed by 8 bases and V by 5 bases; bases with no gene match: 20. Germline V gene data show CDR1 as SEHNR and CDR2 as FQNEAQ (reference sequence). CDR3 amino acids: CASSPRAAGALSGGELFF. CDR3 DNA sequence: TGTGCCAGCAGCCCCCGTGCGGCGGGAGCCCTGTCCGGAGGGGAGCTGTTTTTT. Full variable domain (remainder filled in from reference TRBV7-9 and TRBJ2-2): DTGVSQNPRHKITKRGQNVTFRCDPISEHNRLYWYRQTLGQGPEFLTYFQNEAQLEKSRLLSDRFSAERPKGSFSTLEIQRTEQGDSAMYLCASSPRAAGALSGGELFFGEGSRLTVL.

This clonotype was seen repeatedly, ten times or more. The CDR3 loop reads CSARRASGRVQETQYF. DNA for the CDR3: TGCAGTGCTAGACGGGCGAGCGGGAGGGTACAAGAGACCCAGTACTTC. V is TRBV20-1 and J is TRBJ2-5, with TRBD2 matching 10 bases. CDR1 and CDR2 from the germline V gene are DFQATT and SNEGSKA (reference sequence). The V segment lost 2 bases and the J segment 2 bases; nucleotides outside the gene matches: 8. The CDR3 covers 16 residues.

This clonotype was detected only a few times. V is TRBV18 and J is TRBJ2-1, with TRBD1 identical over 9 bases. Unmatched junction bases numbered 14, after V lost 6 bases and J lost 8 bases. The CDR3 is 16 amino acids. Per germline, CDR1 KGHSH and CDR2 LQKENI. CDR3 region: CASSLVLQGAGDEQFF. CDR3 sequence (DNA): TGTGCCAGCTCCCTCGTACTACAGGGGGCGGGCGATGAGCAGTTCTTC.

This clonotype was recorded a few times. V is TRBV28 and J is TRBJ1-3, with a weak D call TRBD1 (5 bases). The CDR3 length is 15 residues. Trimming took 5 bases from V and 9 from J, leaving 20 bases between them. Germline values: CDR1 MDHEN, CDR2 SYDVKM. The CDR3 sequence is CASSPRLRDPRTIYF. The CDR3 DNA reads as TGTGCCAGCAGTCCAAGACTCCGGGACCCCCGCACCATATATTTT.

J is TRBJ2-7 and V is TRBV6-2 or TRBV6-3; 7 positions agree with TRBD1. CDR3 length: 18 amino acids. V lost 5 bases and J lost 1; bases outside the gene matches: 17. CDR1 is MNHEY, CDR2 SVGEGT, per germline. This chain's CDR3 is CASSEALIPGQISYEQYF. The CDR3 DNA reads as TGTGCCAGCAGTGAAGCGTTAATACCGGGACAGATATCCTACGAGCAGTACTTC.

This clonotype was seen at least ten times. The chain links TRBV7-9 to TRBJ1-5; unclear D gene. The V gene lost 0 bases and the J gene lost 5 bases, with 5 bases spanning the gap. The length of the CDR3 is 13 residues. Germline V gives CDR1 SEHNR, CDR2 FQNEAQ (reference sequence). The CDR3: CASSLAPHQPQHF. The CDR3 DNA is TGTGCCAGCAGCTTAGCGCCGCATCAGCCCCAGCATTTT. Complete variable domain (other parts from reference TRBV7-9 and TRBJ1-5): DTGVSQNPRHKITKRGQNVTFRCDPISEHNRLYWYRQTLGQGPEFLTYFQNEAQLEKSRLLSDRFSAERPKGSFSTLEIQRTEQGDSAMYLCASSLAPHQPQHFGDGTRLSIL.

This chain uses TRBV27 with TRBJ2-1; D possibly corresponds to TRBD1 (6 bases). V lost 2 bases and J lost 4, with 12 bases in between. Per the germline V gene, CDR1 is MNHEY and CDR2 is SMNVEV (reference sequence). This CDR3 has 15 residues. The CDR3 loop reads CASSLAVTGYNEQFF. For the CDR3, the DNA is TGTGCCAGCAGTTTAGCGGTGACAGGTTACAATGAGCAGTTCTTC.

The CDR3: CSANGGSNQPQHF. CDR3 in DNA: TGCAGTGCTAACGGGGGGAGCAATCAGCCCCAGCATTTT. The rearrangement links TRBV20-1 to TRBJ1-5, with D perhaps matching TRBD1 (5 bases). There are 13 residues in the CDR3. V gave up 4 bases and J gave up 1 base, with 8 bases separating them. Germline assignment: CDR1 DFQATT and CDR2 SNEGSKA (reference sequence).